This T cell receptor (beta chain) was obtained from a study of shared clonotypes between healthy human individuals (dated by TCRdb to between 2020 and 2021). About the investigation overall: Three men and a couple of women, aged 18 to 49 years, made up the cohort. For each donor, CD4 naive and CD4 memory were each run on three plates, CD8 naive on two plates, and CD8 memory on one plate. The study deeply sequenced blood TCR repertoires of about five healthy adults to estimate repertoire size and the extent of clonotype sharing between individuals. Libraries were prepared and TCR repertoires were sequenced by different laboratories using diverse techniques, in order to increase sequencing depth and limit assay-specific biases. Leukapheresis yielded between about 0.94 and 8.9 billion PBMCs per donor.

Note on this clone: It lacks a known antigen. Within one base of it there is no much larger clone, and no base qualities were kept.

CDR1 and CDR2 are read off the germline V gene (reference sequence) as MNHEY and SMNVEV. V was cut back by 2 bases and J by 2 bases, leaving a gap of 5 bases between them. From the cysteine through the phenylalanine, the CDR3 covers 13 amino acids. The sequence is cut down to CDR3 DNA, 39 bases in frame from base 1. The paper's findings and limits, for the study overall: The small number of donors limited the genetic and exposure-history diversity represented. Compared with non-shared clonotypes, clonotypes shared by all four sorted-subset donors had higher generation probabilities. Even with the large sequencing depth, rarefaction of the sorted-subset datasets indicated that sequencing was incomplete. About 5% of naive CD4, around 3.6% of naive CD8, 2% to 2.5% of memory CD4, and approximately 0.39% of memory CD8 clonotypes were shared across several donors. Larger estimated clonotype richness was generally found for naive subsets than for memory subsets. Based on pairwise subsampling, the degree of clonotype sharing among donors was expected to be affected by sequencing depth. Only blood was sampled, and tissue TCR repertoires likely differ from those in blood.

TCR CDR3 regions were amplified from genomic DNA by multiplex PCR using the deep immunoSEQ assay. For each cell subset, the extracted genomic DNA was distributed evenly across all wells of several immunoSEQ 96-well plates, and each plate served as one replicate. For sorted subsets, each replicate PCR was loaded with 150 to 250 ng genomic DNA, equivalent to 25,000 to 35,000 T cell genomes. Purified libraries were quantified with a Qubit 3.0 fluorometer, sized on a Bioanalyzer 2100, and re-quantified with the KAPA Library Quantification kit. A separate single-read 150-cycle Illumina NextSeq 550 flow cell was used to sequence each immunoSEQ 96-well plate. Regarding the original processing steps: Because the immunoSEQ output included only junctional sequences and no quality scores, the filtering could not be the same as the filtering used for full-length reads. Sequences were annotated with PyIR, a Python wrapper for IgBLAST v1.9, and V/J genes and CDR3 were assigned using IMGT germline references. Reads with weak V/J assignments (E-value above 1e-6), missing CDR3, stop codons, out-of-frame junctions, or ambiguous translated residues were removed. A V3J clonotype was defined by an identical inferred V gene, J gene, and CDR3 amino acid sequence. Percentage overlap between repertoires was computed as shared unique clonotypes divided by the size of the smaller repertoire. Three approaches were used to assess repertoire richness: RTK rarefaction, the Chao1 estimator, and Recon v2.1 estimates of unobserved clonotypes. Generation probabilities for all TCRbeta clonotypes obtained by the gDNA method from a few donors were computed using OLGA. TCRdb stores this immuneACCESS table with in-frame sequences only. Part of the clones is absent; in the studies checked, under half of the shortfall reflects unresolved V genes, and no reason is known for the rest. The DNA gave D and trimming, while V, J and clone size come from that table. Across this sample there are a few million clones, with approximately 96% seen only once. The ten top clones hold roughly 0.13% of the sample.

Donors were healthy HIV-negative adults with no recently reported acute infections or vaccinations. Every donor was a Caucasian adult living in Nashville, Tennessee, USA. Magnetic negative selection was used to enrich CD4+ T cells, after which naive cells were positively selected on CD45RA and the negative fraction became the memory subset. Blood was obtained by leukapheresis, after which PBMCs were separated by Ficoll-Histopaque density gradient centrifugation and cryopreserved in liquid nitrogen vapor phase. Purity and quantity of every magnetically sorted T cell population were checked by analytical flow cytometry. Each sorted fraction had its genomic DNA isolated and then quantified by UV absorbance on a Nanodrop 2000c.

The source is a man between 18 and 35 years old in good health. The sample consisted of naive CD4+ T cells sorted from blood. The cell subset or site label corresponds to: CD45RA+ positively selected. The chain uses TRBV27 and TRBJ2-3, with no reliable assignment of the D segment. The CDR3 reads CASSLQVTDTQYF. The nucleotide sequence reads TGTGCCAGCAGTTTACAGGTCACAGATACGCAGTATTTT.